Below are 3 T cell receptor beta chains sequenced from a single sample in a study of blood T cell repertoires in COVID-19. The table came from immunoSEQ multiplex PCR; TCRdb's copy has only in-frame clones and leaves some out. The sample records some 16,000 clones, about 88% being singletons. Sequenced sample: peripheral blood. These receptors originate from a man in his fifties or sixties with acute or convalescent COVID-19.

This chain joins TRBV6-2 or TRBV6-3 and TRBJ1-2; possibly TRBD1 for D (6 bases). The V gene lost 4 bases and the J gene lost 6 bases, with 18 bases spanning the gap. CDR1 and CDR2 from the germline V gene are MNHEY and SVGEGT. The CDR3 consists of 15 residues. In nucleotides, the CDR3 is TGTGCCAGCAGTTTCACAACAGGGCAAAGGGATGGCTACACCTTC. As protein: CASSFTTGQRDGYTF.

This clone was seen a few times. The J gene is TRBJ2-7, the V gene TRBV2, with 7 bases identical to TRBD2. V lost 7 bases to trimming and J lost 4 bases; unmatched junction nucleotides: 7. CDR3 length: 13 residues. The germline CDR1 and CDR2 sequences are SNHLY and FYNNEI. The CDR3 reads CASNRRLAYEQYF. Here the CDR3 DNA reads TGTGCCAGCAACCGTCGACTAGCTTACGAGCAGTACTTC. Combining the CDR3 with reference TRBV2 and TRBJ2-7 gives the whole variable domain EPEVTQTPSHQVTQMGQEVILRCVPISNHLYFYWYRQILGQKVEFLVSFYNNEISEKSEIFDDQFSVERPDGSNFTLKIRSTKLEDSAMYFCASNRRLAYEQYFGPGTRLTVT.

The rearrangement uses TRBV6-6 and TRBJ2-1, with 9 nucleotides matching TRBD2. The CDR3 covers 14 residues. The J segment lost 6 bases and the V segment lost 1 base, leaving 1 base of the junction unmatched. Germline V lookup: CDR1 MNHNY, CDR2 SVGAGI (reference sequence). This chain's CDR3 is CASSYWTSANEQFF. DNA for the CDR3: TGTGCCAGCAGTTACTGGACTAGCGCCAATGAGCAGTTCTTC.